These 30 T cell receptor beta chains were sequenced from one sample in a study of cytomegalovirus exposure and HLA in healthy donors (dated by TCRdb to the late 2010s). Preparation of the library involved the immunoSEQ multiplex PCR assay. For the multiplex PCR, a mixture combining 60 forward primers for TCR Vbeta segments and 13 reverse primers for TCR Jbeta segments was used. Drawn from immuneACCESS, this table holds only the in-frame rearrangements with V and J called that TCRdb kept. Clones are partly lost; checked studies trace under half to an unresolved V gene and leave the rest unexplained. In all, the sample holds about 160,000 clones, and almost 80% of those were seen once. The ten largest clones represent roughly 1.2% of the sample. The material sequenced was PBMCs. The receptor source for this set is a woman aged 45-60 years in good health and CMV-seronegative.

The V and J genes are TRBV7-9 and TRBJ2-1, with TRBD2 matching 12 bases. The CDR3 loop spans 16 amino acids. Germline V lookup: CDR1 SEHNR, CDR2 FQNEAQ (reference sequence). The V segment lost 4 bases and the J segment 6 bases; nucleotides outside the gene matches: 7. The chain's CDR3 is CASSSDSSGRANEQFF. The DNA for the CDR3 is TGTGCCAGCAGCTCGGATTCTAGCGGGAGGGCCAATGAGCAGTTCTTC.

The CDR3 bases are TGCGCCAGCAGCTCAGGACTAGCGGGAGTCTCCACCGGGGAGCTGTTTTTT. Residues: CASSSGLAGVSTGELFF. The V and J genes are TRBV5-1 and TRBJ2-2; 13 nucleotides agree with TRBD2. Germline lookup yields CDR1 SGHRS and CDR2 YFSETQ. The CDR3 runs to 17 residues. Trimming cost V 3 bases and J 4 bases; bases outside gene matches: 6.

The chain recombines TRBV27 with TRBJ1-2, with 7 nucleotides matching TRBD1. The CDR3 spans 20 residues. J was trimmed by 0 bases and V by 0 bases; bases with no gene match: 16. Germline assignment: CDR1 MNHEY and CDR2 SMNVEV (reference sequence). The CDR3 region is CASSLSIRGGAKYPNYGYTF. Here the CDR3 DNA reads TGTGCCAGCAGTTTATCGATAAGAGGGGGCGCGAAATATCCTAACTATGGCTACACCTTC.

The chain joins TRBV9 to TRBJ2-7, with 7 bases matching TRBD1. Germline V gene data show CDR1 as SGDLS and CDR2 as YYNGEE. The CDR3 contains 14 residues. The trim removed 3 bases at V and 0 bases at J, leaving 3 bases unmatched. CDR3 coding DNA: TGTGCCAGCAGCGCCGGACAGGCCTCCTACGAGCAGTACTTC. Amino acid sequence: CASSAGQASYEQYF.

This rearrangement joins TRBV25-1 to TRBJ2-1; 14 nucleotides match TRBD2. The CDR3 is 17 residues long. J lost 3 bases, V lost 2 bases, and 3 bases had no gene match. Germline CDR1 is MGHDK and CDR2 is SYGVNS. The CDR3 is CASSEQGLAGVYNEQFF. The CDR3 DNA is TGTGCCAGCAGTGAACAGGGACTAGCGGGAGTCTACAATGAGCAGTTCTTC.

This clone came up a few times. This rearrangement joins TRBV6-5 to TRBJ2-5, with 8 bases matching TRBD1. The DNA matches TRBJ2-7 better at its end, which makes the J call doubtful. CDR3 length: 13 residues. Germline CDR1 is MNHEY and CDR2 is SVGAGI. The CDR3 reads CASSYPTGGEQYF. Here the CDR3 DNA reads TGTGCCAGCAGTTACCCCACAGGGGGCGAGCAGTACTTC.

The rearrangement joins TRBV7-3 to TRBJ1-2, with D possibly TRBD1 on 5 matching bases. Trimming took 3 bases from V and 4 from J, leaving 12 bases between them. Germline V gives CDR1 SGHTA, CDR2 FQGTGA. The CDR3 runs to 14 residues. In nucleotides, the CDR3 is TGTGCCAGCAGCTTCCAGACAGCAGGCTATGGCTACACCTTC. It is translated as CASSFQTAGYGYTF.

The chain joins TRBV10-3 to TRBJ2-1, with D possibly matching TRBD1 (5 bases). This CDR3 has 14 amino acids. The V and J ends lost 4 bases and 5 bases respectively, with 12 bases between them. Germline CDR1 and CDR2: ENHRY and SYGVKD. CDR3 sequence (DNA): TGTGCCATCAGTGCCCAGGGTTTCCACAATGAGCAGTTCTTC. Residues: CAISAQGFHNEQFF.

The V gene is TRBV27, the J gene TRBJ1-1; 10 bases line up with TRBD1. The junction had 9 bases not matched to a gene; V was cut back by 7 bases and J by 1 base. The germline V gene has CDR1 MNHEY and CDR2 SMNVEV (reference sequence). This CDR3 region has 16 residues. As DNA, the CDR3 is TGTGCCAGCACTGGAGGGTGGACAGGGGGGAACACTGAAGCTTTCTTT. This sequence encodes CASTGGWTGGNTEAFF.

As DNA, the CDR3 is TGTGCCAGTAGTGGGGACTGGGCCAATGGGGCCAACGTCCTGACTTTC. Protein product: CASSGDWANGANVLTF. This chain connects TRBV19 to TRBJ2-6; D possibly corresponds to TRBD2 (6 bases). Per germline, CDR1 LNHDA and CDR2 SQIVND (reference sequence). V lost 5 bases and J 3 bases, leaving 14 bases between the germline ends. The CDR3 contains 16 residues. Variable domain in full (rest from reference TRBV19 and TRBJ2-6): DGGITQSPKYLFRKEGQNVTLSCEQNLNHDAMYWYRQDPGQGLRLIYYSQIVNDFQKGDIAEGYSVSREKKESFPLTVTSAQKNPTAFYLCASSGDWANGANVLTFGAGSRLTVL.

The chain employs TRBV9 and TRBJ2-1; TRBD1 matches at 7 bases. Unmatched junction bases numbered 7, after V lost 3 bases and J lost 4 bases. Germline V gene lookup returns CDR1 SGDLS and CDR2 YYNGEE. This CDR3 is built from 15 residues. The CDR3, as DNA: TGTGCCAGCAGCGCGGGGACAGCCCTTTACAATGAGCAGTTCTTC. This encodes CASSAGTALYNEQFF.

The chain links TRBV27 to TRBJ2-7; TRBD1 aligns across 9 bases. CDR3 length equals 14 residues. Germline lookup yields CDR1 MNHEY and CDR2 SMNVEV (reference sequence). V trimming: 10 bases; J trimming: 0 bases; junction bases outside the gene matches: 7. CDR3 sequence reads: CANDQDRGSYEQYF. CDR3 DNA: TGTGCCAATGACCAGGACAGGGGCTCCTACGAGCAGTACTTC.

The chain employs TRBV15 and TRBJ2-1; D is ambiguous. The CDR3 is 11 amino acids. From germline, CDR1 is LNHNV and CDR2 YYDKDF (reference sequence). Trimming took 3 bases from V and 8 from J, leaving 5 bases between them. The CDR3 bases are TGTGCCACCAGCAGGGCGGATGAGCAGTTCTTC. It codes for CATSRADEQFF.

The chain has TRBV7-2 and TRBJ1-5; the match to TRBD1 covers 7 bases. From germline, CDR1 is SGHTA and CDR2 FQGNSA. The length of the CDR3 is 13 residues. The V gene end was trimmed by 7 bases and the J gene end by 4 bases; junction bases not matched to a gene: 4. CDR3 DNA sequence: TGTGCCAGCACCGGGACAGTAAATCAGCCCCAGCATTTT. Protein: CASTGTVNQPQHF.

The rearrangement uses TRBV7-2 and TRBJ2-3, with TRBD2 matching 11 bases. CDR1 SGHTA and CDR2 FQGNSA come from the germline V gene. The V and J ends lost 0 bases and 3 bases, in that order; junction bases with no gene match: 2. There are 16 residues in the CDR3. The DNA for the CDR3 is TGTGCCAGCAGCTTAGCTAGCGGGGGGGCTACAGATACGCAGTATTTT. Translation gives CASSLASGGATDTQYF.

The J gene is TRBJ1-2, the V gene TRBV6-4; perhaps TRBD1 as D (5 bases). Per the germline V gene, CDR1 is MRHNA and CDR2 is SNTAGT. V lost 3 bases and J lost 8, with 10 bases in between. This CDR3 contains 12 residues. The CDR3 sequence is CASSDWRGGYTF. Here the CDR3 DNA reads TGTGCCAGCAGTGATTGGAGGGGAGGCTACACCTTC.

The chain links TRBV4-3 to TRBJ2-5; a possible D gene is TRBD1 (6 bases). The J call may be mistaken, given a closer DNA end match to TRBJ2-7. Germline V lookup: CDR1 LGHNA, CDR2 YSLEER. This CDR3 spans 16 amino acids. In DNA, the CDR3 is TGCGCCAGCAGCCAAGATCTTCGACAGGAGTCCTACGAGCAGTACTTC. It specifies CASSQDLRQESYEQYF.

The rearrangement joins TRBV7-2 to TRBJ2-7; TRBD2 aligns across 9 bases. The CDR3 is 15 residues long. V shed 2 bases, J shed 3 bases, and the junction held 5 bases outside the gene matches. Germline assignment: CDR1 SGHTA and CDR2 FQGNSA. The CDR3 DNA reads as TGTGCCAGCAGCTTAAGGGCTAGCGGGATCTACGAGCAGTACTTC. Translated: CASSLRASGIYEQYF.

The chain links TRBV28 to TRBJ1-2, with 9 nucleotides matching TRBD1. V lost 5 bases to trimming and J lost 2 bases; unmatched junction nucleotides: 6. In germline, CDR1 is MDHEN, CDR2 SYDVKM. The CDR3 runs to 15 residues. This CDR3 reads CASSLPGQGNYGYTF. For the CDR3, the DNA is TGTGCCAGCAGTCTGCCGGGACAGGGCAACTATGGCTACACCTTC.

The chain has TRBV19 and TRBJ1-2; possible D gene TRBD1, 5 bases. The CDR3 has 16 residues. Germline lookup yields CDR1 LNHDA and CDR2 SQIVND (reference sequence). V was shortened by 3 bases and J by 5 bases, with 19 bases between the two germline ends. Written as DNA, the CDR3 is TGTGCCAGTAGTATTCTCGTCCCAGGGAAGGGTTATGGCTACACCTTC. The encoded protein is CASSILVPGKGYGYTF.

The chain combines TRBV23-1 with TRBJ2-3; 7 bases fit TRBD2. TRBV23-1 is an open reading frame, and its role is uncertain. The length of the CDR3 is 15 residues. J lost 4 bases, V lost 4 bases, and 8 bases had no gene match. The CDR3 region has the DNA TGCGCCAGCAGTCCTCGGCTAGCGGAGTCAGATACGCAGTATTTT. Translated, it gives CASSPRLAESDTQYF.

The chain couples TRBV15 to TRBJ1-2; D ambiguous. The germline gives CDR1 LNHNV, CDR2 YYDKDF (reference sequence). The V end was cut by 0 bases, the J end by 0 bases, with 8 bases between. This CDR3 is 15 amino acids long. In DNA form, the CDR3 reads TGTGCCACCAGCAGAGATCGGGGAGCTAACTATGGCTACACCTTC. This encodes CATSRDRGANYGYTF.

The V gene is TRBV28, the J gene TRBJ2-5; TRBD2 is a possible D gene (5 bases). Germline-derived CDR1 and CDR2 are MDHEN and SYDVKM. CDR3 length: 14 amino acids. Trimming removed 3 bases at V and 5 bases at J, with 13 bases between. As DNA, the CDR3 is TGTGCCAGCAGTTTCCAGGACTGGCGCGAGACCCAGTACTTC. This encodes CASSFQDWRETQYF.

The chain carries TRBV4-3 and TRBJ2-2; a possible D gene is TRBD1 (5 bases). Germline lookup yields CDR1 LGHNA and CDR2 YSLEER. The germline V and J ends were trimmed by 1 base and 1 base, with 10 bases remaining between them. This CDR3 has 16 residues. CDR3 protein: CASSQVYTGNTGELFF. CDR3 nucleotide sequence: TGCGCCAGCAGCCAAGTATATACAGGGAACACCGGGGAGCTGTTTTTT.

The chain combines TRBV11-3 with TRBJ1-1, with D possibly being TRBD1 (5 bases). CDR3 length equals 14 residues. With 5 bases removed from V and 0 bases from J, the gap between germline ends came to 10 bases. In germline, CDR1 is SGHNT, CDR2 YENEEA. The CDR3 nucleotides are TGTGCCAGCAGCCCCCCAGGGATGAACACTGAAGCTTTCTTT. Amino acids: CASSPPGMNTEAFF.

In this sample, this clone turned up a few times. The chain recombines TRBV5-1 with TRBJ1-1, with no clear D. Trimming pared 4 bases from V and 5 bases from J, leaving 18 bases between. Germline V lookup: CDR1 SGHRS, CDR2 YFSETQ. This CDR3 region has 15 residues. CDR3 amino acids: CASSEQEGKETEAFF. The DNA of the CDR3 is TGCGCCAGCAGCGAACAAGAGGGTAAGGAAACTGAAGCTTTCTTT.

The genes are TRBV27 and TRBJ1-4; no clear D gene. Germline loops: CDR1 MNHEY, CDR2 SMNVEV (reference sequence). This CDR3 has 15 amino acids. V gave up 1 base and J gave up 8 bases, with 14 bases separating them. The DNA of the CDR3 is TGTGCCAGCAGTTTATTGGCGCTGGGAGGGGAAAAACTGTTTTTT. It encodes CASSLLALGGEKLFF.

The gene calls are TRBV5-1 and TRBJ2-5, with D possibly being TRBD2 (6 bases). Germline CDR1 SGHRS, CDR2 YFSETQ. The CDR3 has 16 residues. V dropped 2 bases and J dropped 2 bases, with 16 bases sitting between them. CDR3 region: CASSLRPGVLQETQYF. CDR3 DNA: TGCGCCAGCAGCTTAAGACCGGGAGTATTACAAGAGACCCAGTACTTC.

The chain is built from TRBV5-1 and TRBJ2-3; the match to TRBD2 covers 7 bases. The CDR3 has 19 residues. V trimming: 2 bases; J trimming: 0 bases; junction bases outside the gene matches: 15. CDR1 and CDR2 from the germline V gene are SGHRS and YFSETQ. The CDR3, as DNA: TGCGCCAGCAGCTTAATTCGAGCGGGGCGAACCTCTAGCACAGATACGCAGTATTTT. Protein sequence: CASSLIRAGRTSSTDTQYF.

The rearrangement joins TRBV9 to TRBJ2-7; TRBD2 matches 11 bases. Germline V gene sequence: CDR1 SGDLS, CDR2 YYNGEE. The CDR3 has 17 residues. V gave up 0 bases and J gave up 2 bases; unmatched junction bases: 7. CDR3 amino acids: CASSVALAGGPTYEQYF. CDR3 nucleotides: TGTGCCAGCAGCGTAGCCCTAGCGGGGGGCCCAACCTACGAGCAGTACTTC. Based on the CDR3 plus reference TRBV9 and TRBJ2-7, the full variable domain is DSGVTQTPKHLITATGQRVTLRCSPRSGDLSVYWYQQSLDQGLQFLIQYYNGEERAKGNILERFSAQQFPDLHSELNLSSLELGDSALYFCASSVALAGGPTYEQYFGPGTRLTVT.